This T cell receptor beta chain derives from a study of shared clonotypes between healthy human individuals. Whole-study context: CD8 memory received one plate per donor, CD8 naive two, CD4 memory three and CD4 naive three.

The CDR3 has 13 residues. Germline V CDR1 and CDR2: MDHEN, SYDVKM. Trimming stripped 10 bases from V and 4 bases from J, with 16 bases between. Study findings and constraints: Roughly 5% of naive CD4 clonotypes were common to a handful of donors. Only blood was sampled; tissue repertoires likely differ.

In regard to this clone: Its antigen is not known.

Assay: immunoSEQ multiplex PCR; the TCRdb copy retains only in-frame clones and omits some. The table has roughly 1.5 million clones, nearly 99% seen once. Caucasian adults living in Nashville, Tennessee, provided all samples. Sequenced material: naive CD4+ T cells sorted from blood. Regarding subset: CD45RA+ positively selected. The TCR originated in a young man in good health. J is TRBJ2-5 and V is TRBV28; tentative D call: TRBD1 (5 bases). Here the CDR3 reads CATRVSLGETQYF. The DNA of the CDR3 is TGTGCCACCAGGGTCTCCCTCGGAGAGACCCAGTACTTC.